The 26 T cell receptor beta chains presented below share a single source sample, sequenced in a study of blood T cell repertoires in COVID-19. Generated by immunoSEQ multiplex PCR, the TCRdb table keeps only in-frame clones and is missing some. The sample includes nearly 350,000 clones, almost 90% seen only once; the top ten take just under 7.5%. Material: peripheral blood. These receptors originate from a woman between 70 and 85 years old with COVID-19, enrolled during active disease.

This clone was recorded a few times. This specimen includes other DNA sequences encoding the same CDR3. The CDR3 protein is CSVRENTEAFF. The CDR3, as DNA: TGCAGCGTTCGAGAGAACACTGAAGCTTTCTTT. The gene calls are TRBV29-1 and TRBJ1-1; D call uncertain. The CDR3 is made up of 11 amino acids. CDR1 is SQVTM and CDR2 is ANQGSEA in the germline V gene. Trimming took off 5 bases at V and 1 base at J, with 5 bases between the two ends.

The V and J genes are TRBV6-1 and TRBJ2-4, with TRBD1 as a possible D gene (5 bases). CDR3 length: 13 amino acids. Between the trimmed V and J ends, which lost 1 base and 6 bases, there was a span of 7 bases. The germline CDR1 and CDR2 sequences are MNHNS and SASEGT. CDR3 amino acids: CASSEGTSNIQYF. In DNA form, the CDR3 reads TGTGCCAGCAGTGAAGGGACATCAAACATTCAGTACTTC.

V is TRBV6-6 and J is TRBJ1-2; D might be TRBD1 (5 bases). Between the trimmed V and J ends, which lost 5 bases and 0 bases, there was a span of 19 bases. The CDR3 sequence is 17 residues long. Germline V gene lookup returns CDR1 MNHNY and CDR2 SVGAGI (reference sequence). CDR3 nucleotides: TGTGCCAGCAGTCTTTCGACAGTATCTATGTCTAACTATGGCTACACCTTC. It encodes CASSLSTVSMSNYGYTF.

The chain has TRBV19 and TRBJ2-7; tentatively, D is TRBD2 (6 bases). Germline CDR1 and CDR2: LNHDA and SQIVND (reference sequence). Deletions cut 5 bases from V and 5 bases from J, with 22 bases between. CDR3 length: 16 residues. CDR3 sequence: CASSDSGGTYLHEQYF. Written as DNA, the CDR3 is TGTGCCAGTAGTGATAGTGGGGGGACCTACCTCCACGAGCAGTACTTC. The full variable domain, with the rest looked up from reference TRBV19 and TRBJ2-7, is DGGITQSPKYLFRKEGQNVTLSCEQNLNHDAMYWYRQDPGQGLRLIYYSQIVNDFQKGDIAEGYSVSREKKESFPLTVTSAQKNPTAFYLCASSDSGGTYLHEQYFGPGTRLTVT.

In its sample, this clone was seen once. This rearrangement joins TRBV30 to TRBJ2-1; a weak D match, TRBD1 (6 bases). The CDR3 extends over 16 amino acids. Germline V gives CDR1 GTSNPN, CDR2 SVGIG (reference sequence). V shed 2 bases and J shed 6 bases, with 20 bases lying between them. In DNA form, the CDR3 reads TGTGCCTGGAGTCCCGGGGTCAGGGGCTGGAGCAATGAGCAGTTCTTC. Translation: CAWSPGVRGWSNEQFF.

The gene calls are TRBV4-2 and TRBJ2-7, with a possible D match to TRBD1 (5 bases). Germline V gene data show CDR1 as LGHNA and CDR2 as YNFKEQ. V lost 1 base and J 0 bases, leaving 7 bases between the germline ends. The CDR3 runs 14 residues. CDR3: CASSQAGYSYEQYF. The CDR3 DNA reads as TGTGCCAGCAGCCAAGCAGGGTACTCCTACGAGCAGTACTTC.

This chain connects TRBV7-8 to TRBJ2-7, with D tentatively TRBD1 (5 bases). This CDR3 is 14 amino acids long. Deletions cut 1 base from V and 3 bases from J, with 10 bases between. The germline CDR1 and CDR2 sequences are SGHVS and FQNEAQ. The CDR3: CASSLEGPLYEQYF. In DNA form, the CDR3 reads TGTGCCAGCAGCTTAGAGGGGCCACTCTACGAGCAGTACTTC.

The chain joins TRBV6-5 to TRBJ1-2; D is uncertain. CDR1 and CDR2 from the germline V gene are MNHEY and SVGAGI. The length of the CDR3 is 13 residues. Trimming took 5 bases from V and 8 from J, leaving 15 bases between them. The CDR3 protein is CASSNEVSVGYTF. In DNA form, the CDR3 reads TGTGCCAGCAGTAATGAGGTGTCGGTAGGCTACACCTTC.

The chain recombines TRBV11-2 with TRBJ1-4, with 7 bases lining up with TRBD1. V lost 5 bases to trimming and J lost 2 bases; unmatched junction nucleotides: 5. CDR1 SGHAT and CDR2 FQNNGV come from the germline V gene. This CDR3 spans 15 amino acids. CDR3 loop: CASSLTGVTNEKLFF. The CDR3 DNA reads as TGTGCCAGCAGCCTAACAGGGGTGACTAATGAAAAACTGTTTTTT.

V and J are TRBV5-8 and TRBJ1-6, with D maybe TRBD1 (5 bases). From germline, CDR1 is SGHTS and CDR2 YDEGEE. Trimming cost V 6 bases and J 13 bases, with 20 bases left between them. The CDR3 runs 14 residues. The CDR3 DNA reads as TGTGCCAGCAACGCGTGGTCAGGGAGGCCCCCCCTCCACTTT. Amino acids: CASNAWSGRPPLHF.

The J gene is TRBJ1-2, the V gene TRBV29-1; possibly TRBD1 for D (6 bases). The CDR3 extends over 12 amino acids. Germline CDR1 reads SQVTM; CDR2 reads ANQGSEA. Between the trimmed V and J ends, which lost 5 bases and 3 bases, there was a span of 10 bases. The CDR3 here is CSVPDRYYGYTF. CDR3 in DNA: TGCAGCGTTCCCGACAGGTACTATGGCTACACCTTC.

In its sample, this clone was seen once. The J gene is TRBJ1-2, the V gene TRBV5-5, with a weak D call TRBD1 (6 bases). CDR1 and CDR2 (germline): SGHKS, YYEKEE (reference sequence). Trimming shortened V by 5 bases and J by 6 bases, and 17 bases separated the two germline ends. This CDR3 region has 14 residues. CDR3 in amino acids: CASRLGGQRDGYTF. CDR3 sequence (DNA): TGTGCCAGCAGACTGGGGGGGCAGAGGGATGGCTACACCTTC.

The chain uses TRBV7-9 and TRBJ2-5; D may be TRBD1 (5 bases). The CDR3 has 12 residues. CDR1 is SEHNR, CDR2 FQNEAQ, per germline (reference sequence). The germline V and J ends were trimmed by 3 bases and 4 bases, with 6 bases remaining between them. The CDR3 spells CASSFTGETQYF. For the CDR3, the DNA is TGTGCCAGCAGCTTCACAGGAGAGACCCAGTACTTC.

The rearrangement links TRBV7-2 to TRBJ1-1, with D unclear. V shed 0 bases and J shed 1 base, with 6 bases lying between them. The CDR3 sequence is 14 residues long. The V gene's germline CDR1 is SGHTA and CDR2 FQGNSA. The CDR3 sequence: CASSLAPENTEAFF. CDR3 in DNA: TGTGCCAGCAGCTTAGCCCCAGAGAACACTGAAGCTTTCTTT.

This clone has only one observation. CDR3 bases: TGCGCCAGCAGCCCGGACAGATTAAACACTGAAGCTTTCTTT. This sequence encodes CASSPDRLNTEAFF. The V call is TRBV5-1, the J call TRBJ1-1; D might be TRBD1 (6 bases). Germline-derived CDR1 and CDR2 are SGHRS and YFSETQ. The CDR3 is 14 residues long. V was cut by 4 bases and J by 2 bases, with 12 bases left in between.

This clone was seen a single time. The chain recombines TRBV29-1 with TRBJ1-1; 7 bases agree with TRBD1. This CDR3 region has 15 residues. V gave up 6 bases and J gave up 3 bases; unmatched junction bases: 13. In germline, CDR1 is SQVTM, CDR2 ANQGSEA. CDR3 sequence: CSVRGQPRRDTEAFF. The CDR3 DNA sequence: TGCAGCGTCAGGGGACAGCCTCGGAGGGACACTGAAGCTTTCTTT.

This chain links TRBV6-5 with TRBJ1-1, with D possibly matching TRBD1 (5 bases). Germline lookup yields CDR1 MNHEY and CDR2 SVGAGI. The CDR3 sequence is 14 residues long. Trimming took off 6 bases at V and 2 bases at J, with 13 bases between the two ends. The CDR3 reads CASRAGQPNTEAFF. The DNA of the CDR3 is TGTGCCAGCAGGGCAGGGCAGCCAAACACTGAAGCTTTCTTT.

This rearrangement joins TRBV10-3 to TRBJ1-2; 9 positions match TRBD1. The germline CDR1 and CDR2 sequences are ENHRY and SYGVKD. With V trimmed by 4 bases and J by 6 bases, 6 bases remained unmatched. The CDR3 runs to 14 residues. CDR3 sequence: CAISVPGQGNGYTF. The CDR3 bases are TGTGCCATCAGTGTCCCGGGACAGGGAAATGGCTACACCTTC.

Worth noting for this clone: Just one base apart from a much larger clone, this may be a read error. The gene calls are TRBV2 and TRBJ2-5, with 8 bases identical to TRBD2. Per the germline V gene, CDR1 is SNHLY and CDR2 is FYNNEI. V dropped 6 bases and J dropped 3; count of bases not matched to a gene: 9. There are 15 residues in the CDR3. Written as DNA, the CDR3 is TGTGCCAGCAGACCAACGGGGGGGCGGGAAGAGACCCAGTACTTC. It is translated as CASRPTGGREETQYF.

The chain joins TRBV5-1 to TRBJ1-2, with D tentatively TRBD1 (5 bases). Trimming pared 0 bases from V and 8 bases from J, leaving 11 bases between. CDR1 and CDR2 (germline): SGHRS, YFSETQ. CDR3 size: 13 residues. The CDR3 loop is CASSLVAGQGYTF. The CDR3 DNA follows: TGCGCCAGCAGCTTGGTCGCAGGGCAAGGCTACACCTTC.

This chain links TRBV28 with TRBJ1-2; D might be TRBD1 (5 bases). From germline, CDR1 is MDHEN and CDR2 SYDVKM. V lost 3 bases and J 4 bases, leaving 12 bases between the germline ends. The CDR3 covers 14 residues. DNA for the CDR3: TGTGCCAGCAGTTTTCCAGGGAATCTCTATGGCTACACCTTC. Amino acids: CASSFPGNLYGYTF.

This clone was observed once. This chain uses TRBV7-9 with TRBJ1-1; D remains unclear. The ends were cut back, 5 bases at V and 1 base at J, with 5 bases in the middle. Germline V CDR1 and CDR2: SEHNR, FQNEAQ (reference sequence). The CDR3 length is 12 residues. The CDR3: CASSPRNTEAFF. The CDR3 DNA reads TGTGCCAGCAGCCCGAGGAACACTGAAGCTTTCTTT.

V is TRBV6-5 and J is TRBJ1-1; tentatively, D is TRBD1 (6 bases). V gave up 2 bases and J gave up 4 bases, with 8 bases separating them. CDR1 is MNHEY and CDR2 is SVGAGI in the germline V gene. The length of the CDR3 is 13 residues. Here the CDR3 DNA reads TGTGCCAGCAGTTACAGGACAGTCACTGAAGCTTTCTTT. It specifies CASSYRTVTEAFF.

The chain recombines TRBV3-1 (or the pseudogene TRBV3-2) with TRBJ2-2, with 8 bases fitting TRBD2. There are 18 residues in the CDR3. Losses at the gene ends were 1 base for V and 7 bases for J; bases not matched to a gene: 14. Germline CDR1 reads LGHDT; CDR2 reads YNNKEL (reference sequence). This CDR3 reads CASSQVLRGGLRSGELFF. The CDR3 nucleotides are TGTGCCAGCAGCCAAGTTTTGCGCGGGGGGCTTCGAAGCGGGGAGCTGTTTTTT.

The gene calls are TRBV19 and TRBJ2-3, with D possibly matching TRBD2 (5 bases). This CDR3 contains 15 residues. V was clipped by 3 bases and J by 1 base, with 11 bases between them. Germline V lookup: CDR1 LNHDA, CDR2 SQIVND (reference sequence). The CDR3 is CASSIPGKGTDTQYF. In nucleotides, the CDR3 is TGTGCCAGTAGTATCCCCGGGAAAGGCACAGATACGCAGTATTTT.

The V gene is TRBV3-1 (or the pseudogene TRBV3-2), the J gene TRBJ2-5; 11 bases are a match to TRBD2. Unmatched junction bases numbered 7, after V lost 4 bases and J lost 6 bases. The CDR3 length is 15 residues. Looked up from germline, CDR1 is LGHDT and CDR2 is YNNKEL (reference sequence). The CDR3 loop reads CASSPPSGGYKTQYF. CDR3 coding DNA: TGTGCCAGCAGCCCACCTAGCGGGGGGTATAAGACCCAGTACTTC.